These T cell receptor beta chains were read from a single sample in a study of blood T cells in healthy people across ages. TCRdb itself ran the 5' RACE reads through MiXCR, one entry per CDR3 protein. This sample has about 1.4 million distinct CDR3 sequences; 59% occur once, and the top ten carry about 6.7%. Sequences were obtained from blood. The source of these receptors is a man between 18 and 35 years old in good health. Both conserved end residues are part of each CDR3. A D gene is named only where the DNA matches it firmly. Only some rows state a clone size, as once, few, many or a class for expanded clones.

>.|TRBJ2-3|TRBD2|TRBV7-6
CASSRTSGGVVDTQYF
TGTGCCAGCAGCCGGACTAGCGGGGGGGTTGTAGATACGCAGTATTTT
>few|TRBJ2-5|.|TRBV13
CASSYREDRQETQYF
TGTGCCAGCAGCTACCGTGAGGACCGACAAGAGACCCAGTACTTC
>.|TRBJ2-7|.|TRBV20-1
CSARWSNEQYF
TGCAGTGCCCGGTGGAGTAATGAGCAGTACTTC
>.|TRBJ1-2|.|TRBV6-1
CASRVSGIYGYTF
TGTGCCAGCAGGGTCTCCGGGATTTATGGCTACACCTTC
>.|TRBJ2-7|.|TRBV28
CASSFIGHGIHYEQYF
TGTGCCAGCAGCTTTATAGGCCACGGGATCCACTACGAGCAGTACTTC
>few|TRBJ2-1|TRBD1|TRBV4-3
CASSQDSTGGKSGEFF
TGCGCCAGCAGCCAAGATTCGACAGGGGGCAAGTCGGGGGAGTTCTTC
>.|TRBJ1-5|.|TRBV20-1
CSARHKIWPQHF
TGCAGTGCTCGACATAAAATCTGGCCCCAGCATTTT
>.|TRBJ2-1|.|TRBV9
CASSTLAGTDNEQFF
TGTGCCAGCAGCACTCTTGCCGGGACTGACAATGAGCAGTTCTTC
>few|TRBJ2-5|.|TRBV20-1
CSARGDDSQETQYF
TGCAGTGCTAGAGGGGACGACAGCCAAGAGACCCAGTACTTC
>.|TRBJ1-6|.|TRBV27
CASRPVQFYNSPLHF
TGTGCCAGCAGACCCGTACAGTTCTATAATTCACCCCTCCACTTT
>.|TRBJ2-1|.|TRBV9
CASESGSSYNEQFF
TGTGCCAGCGAGAGCGGCAGCTCCTACAATGAGCAGTTCTTC
>once|TRBJ1-5|.|TRBV2
CASSEARQTGQPQHF
TGTGCCAGCAGTGAAGCAAGGCAGACGGGACAGCCCCAGCATTTT
>few|TRBJ2-7|.|TRBV7-9
CASSRLQGNWDEQYF
TGTGCCAGCAGCCGTCTACAGGGTAATTGGGACGAGCAGTACTTC
>few|TRBJ1-1|.|TRBV3-1
CASSQEGEGEAFF
TGTGCCAGCAGCCAAGAGGGGGAGGGGGAAGCTTTCTTT
>.|TRBJ2-1|TRBD2|TRBV4-1
CASSPPASGSYNEQFF
TGCGCCAGCAGCCCGCCTGCTAGCGGATCCTACAATGAGCAGTTCTTC
>.|TRBJ2-5|.|TRBV7-9
CASSLYVGVEETQYF
TGTGCCAGCAGCTTATATGTGGGAGTAGAAGAGACCCAGTACTTC
>few|TRBJ1-1|TRBD1|TRBV7-8
CASSTGQGWGNTEAFF
TGTGCCAGCAGCACAGGACAGGGTTGGGGGAACACTGAAGCTTTCTTT
>once|TRBJ2-5|.|TRBV20-1
CSAIMETQYF
TGCAGTGCTATTATGGAGACCCAGTACTTC
>.|TRBJ2-6|.|TRBV5-5
CASSSPRGPGANVLTF
TGTGCCAGCAGTTCGCCAAGGGGCCCTGGGGCCAACGTCCTGACTTTC
>.|TRBJ2-7|TRBD1|TRBV7-2
CASSLDRGHYEQYF
TGTGCCAGCAGCTTGGACAGGGGGCACTACGAGCAGTACTTC